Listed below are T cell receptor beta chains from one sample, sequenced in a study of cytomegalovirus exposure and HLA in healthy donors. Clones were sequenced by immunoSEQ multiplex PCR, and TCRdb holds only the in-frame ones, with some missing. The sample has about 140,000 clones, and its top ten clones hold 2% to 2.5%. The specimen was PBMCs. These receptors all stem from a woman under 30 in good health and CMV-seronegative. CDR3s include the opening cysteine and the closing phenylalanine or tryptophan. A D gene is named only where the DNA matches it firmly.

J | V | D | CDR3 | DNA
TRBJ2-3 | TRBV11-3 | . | CASSLRESASTDTQYF | TGTGCCAGCAGCTTAAGGGAGAGCGCTAGCACAGATACGCAGTATTTT
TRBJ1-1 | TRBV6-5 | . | CASSYGQSNTEAFF | TGTGCCAGCAGTTACGGACAGTCGAACACTGAAGCTTTCTTT
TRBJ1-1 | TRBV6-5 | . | CASSLYTSNTEAFF | TGTGCCAGCAGCTTATACACATCGAACACTGAAGCTTTCTTT
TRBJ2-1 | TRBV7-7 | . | CASSSEPSSNEQFF | TGTGCTAGCAGCTCCGAGCCGTCGAGCAATGAGCAGTTCTTC
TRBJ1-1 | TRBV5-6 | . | CASTYPPGTKNTEAFF | TGTGCCAGCACCTACCCACCCGGGACAAAGAACACTGAAGCTTTCTTT
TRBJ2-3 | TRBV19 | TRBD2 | CASRGLARGPDTQYF | TGTGCCAGTAGGGGACTAGCGAGGGGGCCAGATACGCAGTATTTT
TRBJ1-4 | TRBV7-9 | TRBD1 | CASSLDAPRQGQLFF | TGTGCCAGCAGCTTAGACGCGCCGAGACAGGGCCAACTGTTTTTT
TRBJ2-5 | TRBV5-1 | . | CASSFLSPQETQYF | TGCGCCAGCAGCTTCCTAAGCCCACAAGAGACCCAGTACTTC
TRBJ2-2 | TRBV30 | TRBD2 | CAWRASGIDTGELFF | TGTGCCTGGAGGGCTAGCGGGATAGACACCGGGGAGCTGTTTTTT
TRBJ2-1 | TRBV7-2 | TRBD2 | CASSLGPGLAPEQFF | TGTGCCAGCAGCTTGGGACCGGGACTAGCGCCTGAGCAGTTCTTC
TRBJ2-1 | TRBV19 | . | CASSIGGDYNEQFF | TGTGCCAGTAGTATCGGGGGAGACTACAATGAGCAGTTCTTC
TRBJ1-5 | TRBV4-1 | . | CASTRDIGNQPQHF | TGCGCCAGCACCCGGGACATCGGCAATCAGCCCCAGCATTTT